A selection of T cell receptor beta chains follows, all from one sample in a study of blood T cells in healthy people across ages. TCRdb passed the 5' RACE reads through MiXCR, listing each CDR3 protein once. The sample consists of fewer than 800,000 distinct CDR3 sequences, 20% to 25% of them appearing once. Material: blood. The receptor source for this set is a man aged 65-85 years in good health. Both conserved end residues are part of each CDR3. D genes are given only for firm matches. Clone size is not always given. Where it is, it says once, few, many or a class for expanded clones.

d_gene: TRBD2
len: 16
j_gene: TRBJ2-1
abundance: few
v_gene: TRBV6-2/TRBV6-3
CDR3aa: CASNNIAGGPMNEQFF
CDR3nt: TGTGCCAGCAACAACATAGCGGGAGGGCCGATGAATGAGCAGTTCTTC

d_gene: TRBD2
len: 17
j_gene: TRBJ2-6
abundance: few
v_gene: TRBV6-5
CDR3aa: CASRSLAGASGANVLTF
CDR3nt: TGTGCCAGCAGAAGCCTAGCGGGGGCCTCTGGGGCCAACGTCCTGACTTTC

d_gene: NA
len: 15
j_gene: TRBJ2-4
abundance: few
v_gene: TRBV5-1
CDR3aa: CASKVGGSAKNIQYF
CDR3nt: TGCGCCAGCAAAGTAGGGGGATCGGCCAAAAACATTCAGTACTTC

d_gene: TRBD1
len: 17
j_gene: TRBJ1-4
abundance: NA
v_gene: TRBV7-9
CDR3aa: CASSSRQGGTTNEKLFF
CDR3nt: TGTGCCAGCAGCTCAAGACAGGGGGGGACAACTAATGAAAAACTGTTTTTT

d_gene: NA
len: 16
j_gene: TRBJ2-1
abundance: few
v_gene: TRBV24-1
CDR3aa: CATSDGMAGSYNEQFF
CDR3nt: TGTGCCACCAGTGATGGTATGGCTGGCTCCTACAATGAGCAGTTCTTC

d_gene: NA
len: 14
j_gene: TRBJ2-7
abundance: NA
v_gene: TRBV29-1
CDR3aa: CSVEDRGASYEQYF
CDR3nt: TGCAGCGTTGAAGATCGAGGGGCTTCCTACGAGCAGTACTTC

d_gene: TRBD1
len: 14
j_gene: TRBJ2-3
abundance: few
v_gene: TRBV20-1
CDR3aa: CSARPGQGPDTQYF
CDR3nt: TGCAGTGCTAGACCGGGACAGGGGCCAGATACGCAGTATTTT

d_gene: TRBD1
len: 14
j_gene: TRBJ2-5
abundance: NA
v_gene: TRBV2
CDR3aa: CASTRDRYQETQYF
CDR3nt: TGTGCCAGCACCAGGGACAGGTACCAAGAGACCCAGTACTTC

d_gene: NA
len: 15
j_gene: TRBJ2-5
abundance: NA
v_gene: TRBV4-1
CDR3aa: CASSQRPSGEKTQYF
CDR3nt: TGCGCCAGCAGCCAACGGCCGTCAGGGGAAAAGACCCAGTACTTC

d_gene: NA
len: 17
j_gene: TRBJ2-4
abundance: few
v_gene: TRBV29-1
CDR3aa: CSVRWAPKLDQGNIQYF
CDR3nt: TGCAGCGTACGTTGGGCCCCTAAGCTGGATCAAGGGAACATTCAGTACTTC

d_gene: NA
len: 12
j_gene: TRBJ1-5
abundance: NA
v_gene: TRBV20-1
CDR3aa: CSARAGDGPQHF
CDR3nt: TGCAGTGCTAGAGCCGGCGATGGGCCCCAGCATTTT

d_gene: TRBD1
len: 15
j_gene: TRBJ1-1
abundance: few
v_gene: TRBV29-1
CDR3aa: CSVSEQGALNTEAFF
CDR3nt: TGCAGCGTGTCTGAACAGGGGGCGCTGAACACTGAAGCTTTCTTT

d_gene: NA
len: 16
j_gene: TRBJ1-1
abundance: NA
v_gene: TRBV7-8
CDR3aa: CASSLVTGTVNTEAFF
CDR3nt: TGTGCCAGCAGCTTAGTCACAGGGACGGTGAACACTGAAGCTTTCTTT

d_gene: NA
len: 17
j_gene: TRBJ2-1
abundance: NA
v_gene: TRBV3-1
CDR3aa: CASSQDYVRLRGDEQFF
CDR3nt: TGTGCCAGCAGCCAAGATTATGTAAGGCTTAGGGGAGATGAGCAGTTCTTC

d_gene: NA
len: 14
j_gene: TRBJ1-5
abundance: NA
v_gene: TRBV3-1
CDR3aa: CASSSASGPQPQHF
CDR3nt: TGTGCCAGCAGCTCCGCCTCCGGACCTCAGCCCCAGCATTTT

d_gene: TRBD2
len: 16
j_gene: TRBJ2-3
abundance: NA
v_gene: TRBV7-3
CDR3aa: CASSPAGLADTDTQYF
CDR3nt: TGTGCCAGCAGCCCCGCCGGACTAGCGGACACAGATACGCAGTATTTT

d_gene: TRBD1
len: 14
j_gene: TRBJ2-5
abundance: NA
v_gene: TRBV29-1
CDR3aa: CSVEPRTGYETQYF
CDR3nt: TGCAGCGTTGAACCAAGGACAGGGTACGAGACCCAGTACTTC

d_gene: NA
len: 17
j_gene: TRBJ2-6
abundance: NA
v_gene: TRBV10-3
CDR3aa: CAISSGVWAFGANVLTF
CDR3nt: TGTGCCATCAGTTCTGGGGTGTGGGCATTTGGGGCCAACGTCCTGACTTTC

d_gene: NA
len: 10
j_gene: TRBJ2-7
abundance: once
v_gene: TRBV2
CDR3aa: CASSLWEQYF
CDR3nt: TGTGCCAGCAGTCTTTGGGAGCAGTACTTC

d_gene: TRBD2
len: 15
j_gene: TRBJ2-5
abundance: many
v_gene: TRBV12-3/TRBV12-4
CDR3aa: CASSWTSGSQETQYF
CDR3nt: TGTGCCAGCAGTTGGACTAGCGGGAGCCAAGAGACCCAGTACTTC

d_gene: NA
len: 15
j_gene: TRBJ2-6
abundance: NA
v_gene: TRBV5-1
CDR3aa: CASSLEATGANVLTF
CDR3nt: TGCGCCAGCAGCTTGGAGGCAACGGGGGCCAACGTCCTGACTTTC

d_gene: NA
len: 14
j_gene: TRBJ1-5
abundance: few
v_gene: TRBV6-5
CDR3aa: CASSQGWSNQPQHF
CDR3nt: TGTGCCAGCAGCCAGGGCTGGAGCAATCAGCCCCAGCATTTT

d_gene: TRBD1
len: 15
j_gene: TRBJ2-3
abundance: NA
v_gene: TRBV12-3/TRBV12-4
CDR3aa: CASSSDRVRTDTQYF
CDR3nt: TGTGCCAGCAGTTCGGACAGGGTCCGGACAGATACGCAGTATTTT

d_gene: NA
len: 16
j_gene: TRBJ2-2
abundance: NA
v_gene: TRBV7-2
CDR3aa: CASSPSTSRVTGELFF
CDR3nt: TGTGCCAGCAGCCCCTCCACTAGCCGGGTCACCGGGGAGCTGTTTTTT